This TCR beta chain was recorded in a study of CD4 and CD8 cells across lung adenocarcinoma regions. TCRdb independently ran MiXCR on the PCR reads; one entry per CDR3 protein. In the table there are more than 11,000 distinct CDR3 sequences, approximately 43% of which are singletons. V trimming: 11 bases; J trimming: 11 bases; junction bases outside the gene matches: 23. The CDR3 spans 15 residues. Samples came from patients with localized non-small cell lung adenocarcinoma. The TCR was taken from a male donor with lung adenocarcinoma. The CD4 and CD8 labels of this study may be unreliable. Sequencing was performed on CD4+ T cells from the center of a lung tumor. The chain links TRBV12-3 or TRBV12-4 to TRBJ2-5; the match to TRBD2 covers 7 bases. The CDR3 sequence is CAAGFVAGGADTQYF. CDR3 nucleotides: TGTGCCGCGGGGTTCGTAGCGGGCGGGGCGGATACGCAGTACTTC.